This TCR beta chain originates from a study of radiotherapy plus CTLA-4 blockade in lung cancer. This clone came up a few times. CDR3 size: 14 residues. Unmatched junction bases numbered 4, after V lost 5 bases and J lost 4 bases. Germline CDR1 is SGHTA and CDR2 is FQGNSA. Libraries were prepared by immunoSEQ multiplex PCR; TCRdb keeps only in-frame clonotypes and omits some of them. The table records roughly 120,000 clones, nearly 80% of them present only once. The chain recombines TRBV7-2 with TRBJ2-3; 9 bases map to TRBD1. The source was peripheral blood, collected from a patient treated with radiotherapy plus ipilimumab. The origin of this receptor is a human donor with non-small cell lung cancer who had a partial response to radiotherapy plus ipilimumab. CDR3 DNA: TGTGCCAGCAGCCTCGGGACAGGGCCAGATACGCAGTATTTT. As protein: CASSLGTGPDTQYF.